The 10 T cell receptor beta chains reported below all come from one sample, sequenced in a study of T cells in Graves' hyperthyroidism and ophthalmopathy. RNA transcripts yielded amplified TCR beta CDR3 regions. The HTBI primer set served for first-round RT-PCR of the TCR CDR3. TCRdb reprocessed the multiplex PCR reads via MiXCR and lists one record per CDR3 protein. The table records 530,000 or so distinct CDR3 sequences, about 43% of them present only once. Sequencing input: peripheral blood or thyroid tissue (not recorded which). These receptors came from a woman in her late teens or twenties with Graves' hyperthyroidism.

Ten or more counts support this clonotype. The CDR3 DNA sequence: TGTGCCAGTAGTATGTCCCGGATGAACACTGAAGCTTTCTTT. Protein: CASSMSRMNTEAFF. The gene calls are TRBV19 and TRBJ1-1; D unclear. Deletions cut 3 bases from V and 0 bases from J, with 8 bases between. CDR3 length equals 14 residues. Germline V gene data show CDR1 as LNHDA and CDR2 as SQIVND (reference sequence). Combining the CDR3 with reference TRBV19 and TRBJ1-1 gives the whole variable domain DGGITQSPKYLFRKEGQNVTLSCEQNLNHDAMYWYRQDPGQGLRLIYYSQIVNDFQKGDIAEGYSVSREKKESFPLTVTSAQKNPTAFYLCASSMSRMNTEAFFGQGTRLTVV.

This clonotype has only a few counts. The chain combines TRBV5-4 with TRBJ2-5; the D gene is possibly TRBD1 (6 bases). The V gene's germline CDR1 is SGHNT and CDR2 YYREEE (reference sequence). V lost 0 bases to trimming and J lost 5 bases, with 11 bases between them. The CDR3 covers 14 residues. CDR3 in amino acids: CASSLGGRPETQYF. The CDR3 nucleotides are TGTGCCAGCAGCTTGGGGGGGCGCCCCGAGACCCAGTACTTC.

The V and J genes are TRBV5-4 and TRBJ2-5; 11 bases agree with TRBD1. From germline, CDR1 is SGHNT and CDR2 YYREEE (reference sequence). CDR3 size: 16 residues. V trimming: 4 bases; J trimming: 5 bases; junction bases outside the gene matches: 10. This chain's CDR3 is CASSTAGGTGGETQYF. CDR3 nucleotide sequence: TGTGCCAGCAGCACGGCCGGGGGGACAGGGGGGGAGACCCAGTACTTC.

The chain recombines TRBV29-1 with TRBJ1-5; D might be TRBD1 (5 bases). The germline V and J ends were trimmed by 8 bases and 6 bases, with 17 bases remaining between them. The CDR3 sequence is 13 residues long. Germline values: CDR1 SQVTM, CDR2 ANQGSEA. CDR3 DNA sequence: TGCAGCAGTGATAGGGGCTCCGGTCAGCCCCAGCATTTT. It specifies CSSDRGSGQPQHF.

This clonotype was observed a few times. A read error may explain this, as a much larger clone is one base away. The CDR3 sequence: CASSTSSYGQYF. The CDR3 nucleotides read TGTGCCAGCAGTACGAGCTCCTACGGGCAGTACTTC. V gene TRBV7-2 combines with J gene TRBJ2-7; D gene uncertain. The length of the CDR3 is 12 residues. Germline-derived CDR1 and CDR2 are SGHTA and FQGNSA.

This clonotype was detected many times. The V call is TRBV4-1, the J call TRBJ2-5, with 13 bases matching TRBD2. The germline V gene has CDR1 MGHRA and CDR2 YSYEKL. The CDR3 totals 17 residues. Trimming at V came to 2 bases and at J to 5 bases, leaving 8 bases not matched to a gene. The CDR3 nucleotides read TGCGCCAGCAGCCAAAGAGGACTAGCGGGAGCATTGGAGACCCAGTACTTC. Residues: CASSQRGLAGALETQYF.

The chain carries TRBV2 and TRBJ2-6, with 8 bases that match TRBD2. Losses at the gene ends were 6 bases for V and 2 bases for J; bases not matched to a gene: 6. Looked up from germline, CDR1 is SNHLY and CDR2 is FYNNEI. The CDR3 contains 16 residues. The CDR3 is CASSVVGGAGANVLTF. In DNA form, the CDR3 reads TGTGCCAGCAGCGTGGTCGGGGGGGCTGGGGCCAACGTCCTGACTTTC.

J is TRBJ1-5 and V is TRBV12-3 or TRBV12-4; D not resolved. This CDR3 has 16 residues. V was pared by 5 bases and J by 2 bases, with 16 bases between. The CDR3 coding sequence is TGTGCCAGCAGTGAAAGTAAGGGTGGGGGCAATCAGCCCCAGCATTTT. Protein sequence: CASSESKGGGNQPQHF.

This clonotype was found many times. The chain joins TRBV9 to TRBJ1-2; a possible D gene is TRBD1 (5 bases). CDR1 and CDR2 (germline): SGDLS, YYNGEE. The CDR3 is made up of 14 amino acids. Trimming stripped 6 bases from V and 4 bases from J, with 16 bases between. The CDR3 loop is CASTPEGRPYGYTF. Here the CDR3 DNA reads TGTGCCAGCACCCCAGAGGGGAGACCCTATGGCTACACCTTC. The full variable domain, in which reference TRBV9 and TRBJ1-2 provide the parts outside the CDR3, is DSGVTQTPKHLITATGQRVTLRCSPRSGDLSVYWYQQSLDQGLQFLIQYYNGEERAKGNILERFSAQQFPDLHSELNLSSLELGDSALYFCASTPEGRPYGYTFGSGTRLTVV.

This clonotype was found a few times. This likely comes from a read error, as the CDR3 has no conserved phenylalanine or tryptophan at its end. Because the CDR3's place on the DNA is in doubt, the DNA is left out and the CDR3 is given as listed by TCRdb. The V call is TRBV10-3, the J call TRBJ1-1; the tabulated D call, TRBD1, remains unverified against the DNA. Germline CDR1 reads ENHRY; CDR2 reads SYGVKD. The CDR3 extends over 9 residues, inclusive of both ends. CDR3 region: CAISESQTG.